This TCR beta chain came from a study of cytomegalovirus exposure and HLA in healthy donors. Nominal health characterized the donors when sampled, though unrecorded immune exposures were likely. PCR amplification relied on 60 Vbeta primers (plus 13 Jbeta primers). TCRdb's table, derived via immunoSEQ multiplex PCR, lists solely in-frame clones and lacks some. The sample includes 120,000 or so clones, around four fifths of them seen just once. This TCR was recovered from a man between 18 and 35 years old in good health and CMV-seropositive. The sequenced sample consisted of PBMCs.

The CDR3, as DNA: TGTGCCAGCAGCGTAGGTTTTCCGGGACAGGGAAACACCATATATTTT. Translation gives CASSVGFPGQGNTIYF. This chain connects TRBV9 to TRBJ1-3; 7 nucleotides line up with TRBD1. The CDR3 is 16 residues long. Trimming cost V 0 bases and J 4 bases; bases outside gene matches: 7. From germline, CDR1 is SGDLS and CDR2 YYNGEE.